This note documents a single TCR beta chain sequence. The data stem from a study of shared clonotypes between healthy human individuals. The CDR3 contains 14 residues. Germline CDR1 and CDR2: LNHDA and SQIVND (reference sequence). The V end was cut by 6 bases, the J end by 1 base, with 10 bases between. Assay: immunoSEQ multiplex PCR; the TCRdb copy retains only in-frame clones and omits some. Of about 490,000 clones listed, 78% are singletons. This sequence originates from a woman between 40 and 50 years old in good health. Some clones in this sample may be carry-over from other donors' samples. The V call is TRBV19, the J call TRBJ2-4; a weak D match, TRBD1 (6 bases). The sample consisted of PBMCs. Written as DNA, the CDR3 is TGTGCCAGTAGACCCGACAGGGCCAAAAACATTCAGTACTTC. Residues: CASRPDRAKNIQYF.